This T cell receptor beta chain is drawn from a study of liver allograft versus peripheral blood T cells. Overall study context: Transplanted-liver T cell receptor repertoires were compared with recipients' peripheral blood repertoires. Study-wide points: There were reportedly differences between T cell receptor repertoires inside liver allografts and those in peripheral blood.

TCRdb independently ran MiXCR on the reads; one entry per CDR3 protein. The table lists some 9,100 distinct CDR3 sequences, around 18% of them singletons, with about 1.2% in the top ten. This clonotype counts as medium-sized. No antigen is known for it. Germline CDR1 reads MNHEY; CDR2 reads SVGEGT. The CDR3 has 11 amino acids. V was pared by 11 bases and J by 11 bases, with 13 bases between. The chain employs TRBV6-2 or TRBV6-3 and TRBJ1-6; weak D call: TRBD1 (6 bases). This clonotype was obtained from a human patient who had a liver transplant. Some T cells may be graft donor cells. The CDR3 DNA reads as TGTGCCTCACAGGGTAACACACCCCTCCACTTT. This translates into CASQGNTPLHF.